The sample holds a few counts of the clone carrying this T cell receptor (beta chain). Its matching antigen is unknown. The V and J ends lost 3 bases and 4 bases, in that order; junction bases with no gene match: 2. Germline assignment: CDR1 SQVTM and CDR2 ANQGSEA. The CDR3 length is 13 residues. The data belong to a study of T cells in Graves' hyperthyroidism and ophthalmopathy. Study observations and caveats: Patients with ophthalmopathy were separated from those with stable hyperthyroidism by a 13 V-J model.

The patients, who ranged from 18 to 65 in age, presented with newly diagnosed hyperthyroidism lasting under 2 months. Amplified TCR beta CDR3 regions came from RNA transcripts. The primer set for the first-round RT-PCR of the TCR CDR3 was HTBI. TCRdb ran MiXCR on the multiplex PCR reads and lists one entry per CDR3 protein. The table records some 770,000 distinct CDR3 sequences, about 15% of them present only once. The source material was blood. The rearrangement links TRBV29-1 to TRBJ1-3; 8 bases fit TRBD1. This TCR was sampled from a man in his late teens or twenties with Graves' hyperthyroidism. CDR3 amino acids: CSVEDRDGNTIYF. As DNA, the CDR3 is TGCAGCGTTGAGGACAGGGACGGAAACACCATATATTTT.